The 9 T cell receptor beta chains below all came from one sample that was sequenced in a study of cytotoxic CD8 clonotypes in ibrutinib-treated CLL. Clones were sequenced by immunoSEQ multiplex PCR, and TCRdb holds only the in-frame ones, with some missing. This table holds fewer than 75,000 clones, more than 70% found once. The sample here was PBMCs, taken after 12 months of ibrutinib treatment. The receptors originated from a human donor with chronic lymphocytic leukemia.

V is TRBV5-6 and J is TRBJ1-4; TRBD1 matches 7 bases. This CDR3 is built from 14 residues. V shed 3 bases, J shed 3 bases, and the junction held 2 bases outside the gene matches. The germline gives CDR1 SGHDT, CDR2 YYEEEE. The CDR3 DNA is TGTGCCAGCAGCTGGGGGACAGCTAATGAAAAACTGTTTTTT. Translated: CASSWGTANEKLFF.

V and J are TRBV25-1 and TRBJ1-5; the D gene is possibly TRBD1 (5 bases). Between the trimmed V and J ends, which lost 0 bases and 7 bases, there was a span of 13 bases. The CDR3 runs 15 residues. Germline values: CDR1 MGHDK, CDR2 SYGVNS. The CDR3 is CASSEYIRGRQPQHF. The CDR3 nucleotides read TGTGCCAGCAGTGAATATATAAGGGGTAGGCAGCCCCAGCATTTT.

The rearrangement joins TRBV28 to TRBJ1-5, with 9 bases that match TRBD1. Germline V CDR1 and CDR2: MDHEN, SYDVKM. The CDR3 is made up of 16 amino acids. With 2 bases clipped from V and 7 bases from J, the junction kept 9 bases outside the gene matches. The CDR3 DNA follows: TGTGCCAGCAGTTTAGTGGGACAGGGTTTGGGGCAGCCCCAGCATTTT. Translation gives CASSLVGQGLGQPQHF.

This clone appeared a few times. The gene calls are TRBV9 and TRBJ2-1; 10 bases line up with TRBD2. CDR3 length: 16 amino acids. Germline-derived CDR1 and CDR2 are SGDLS and YYNGEE. Losses at the gene ends were 0 bases for V and 5 bases for J; bases not matched to a gene: 5. DNA of the CDR3: TGTGCCAGCAGCGTAGGTGGTAGCGGGAGGAACAATGAGCAGTTCTTC. Protein: CASSVGGSGRNNEQFF.

This rearrangement joins TRBV6-5 to TRBJ1-2, with 8 bases aligning to TRBD1. Trimming at V came to 6 bases and at J to 5 bases, leaving 8 bases not matched to a gene. Germline values: CDR1 MNHEY, CDR2 SVGAGI. The CDR3 length is 14 residues. The chain's CDR3 is CASRHRDRTYGYTF. For the CDR3, the DNA is TGTGCCAGCAGGCACCGGGACAGGACATATGGCTACACCTTC.

The genes are TRBV27 and TRBJ1-1; D gene unclear. Germline lookup yields CDR1 MNHEY and CDR2 SMNVEV (reference sequence). V was clipped by 1 base and J by 2 bases, with 11 bases between them. There are 15 residues in the CDR3. The CDR3 is CASSLFPPPNTEAFF. As DNA, the CDR3 is TGTGCCAGCAGTTTATTTCCACCACCTAACACTGAAGCTTTCTTT.

This clone was counted between two and nine times. V and J are TRBV30 and TRBJ2-1, with a weak D call TRBD2 (6 bases). Germline CDR1 reads GTSNPN; CDR2 reads SVGIG (reference sequence). V was shortened by 3 bases and J by 12 bases, with 18 bases between the two germline ends. The CDR3 has 13 residues. The CDR3 loop reads CAWRAGRATGQFF. The DNA for the CDR3 is TGTGCCTGGAGGGCGGGACGGGCTACCGGGCAGTTCTTC.

The J gene is TRBJ2-3, the V gene TRBV6-5; D remains ambiguous. Between the trimmed V and J ends, which lost 3 bases and 1 base, there was a span of 2 bases. The CDR3 is 12 amino acids. The germline V gene has CDR1 MNHEY and CDR2 SVGAGI. The CDR3 DNA reads as TGTGCCAGCAGTTATGGCACAGATACGCAGTATTTT. The encoded protein is CASSYGTDTQYF.

The rearrangement joins TRBV2 to TRBJ2-2; a weak D match, TRBD2 (6 bases). Trimming took off 3 bases at V and 6 bases at J, with 17 bases between the two ends. This CDR3 is built from 16 residues. Germline V gene lookup returns CDR1 SNHLY and CDR2 FYNNEI. The CDR3 coding sequence is TGTGCCAGCAGTGATCGGGGCGGGAATGTCCCCGGGGAGCTGTTTTTT. This translates into CASSDRGGNVPGELFF.